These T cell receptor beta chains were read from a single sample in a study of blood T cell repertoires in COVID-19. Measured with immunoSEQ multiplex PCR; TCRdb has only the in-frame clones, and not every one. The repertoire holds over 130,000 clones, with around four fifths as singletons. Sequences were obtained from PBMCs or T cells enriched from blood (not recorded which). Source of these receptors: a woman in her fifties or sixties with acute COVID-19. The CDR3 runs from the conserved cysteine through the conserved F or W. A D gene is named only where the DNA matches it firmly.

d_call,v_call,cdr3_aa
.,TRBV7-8,CASSLAGGRISPLHF
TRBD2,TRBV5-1,CASSLAGVGVKNIQYF
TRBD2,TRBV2,CASRAVGAGENIQYF
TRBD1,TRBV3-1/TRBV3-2,CASSFTGEGASGNTIYF
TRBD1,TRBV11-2,CASSSLPGQGPEQYF
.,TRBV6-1,CASSESGRLADTQYF
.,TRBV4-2,CASSPEEGSYEQYF
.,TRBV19,CASFPGHGANVLTF
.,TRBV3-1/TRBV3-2,CASSHRENTEAFF
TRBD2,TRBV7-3,CASSSGLAGGRETQYF
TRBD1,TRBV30,CAWSGQGGIEAFF
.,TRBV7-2,CASSLAGGGSYEQYF
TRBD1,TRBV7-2,CASSSRTGGVQPQHF
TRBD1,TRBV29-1,CSAQGRVTGGRTDTQYF
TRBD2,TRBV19,CASKPGLAGRGELFF
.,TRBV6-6,CASSHAGVAGDNTEAFF
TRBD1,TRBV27,CASSLSPRQGVTEAFF
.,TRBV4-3,CASSQQASGNTIYF
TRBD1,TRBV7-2,CASSSGGSYEQYF
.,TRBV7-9,CASSSPGAGELFF
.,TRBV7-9,CASSSPRGNTIYF
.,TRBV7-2,CASSWLGDGYTF
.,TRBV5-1,CASSLYRKETQYF
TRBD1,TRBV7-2,CASSSQGAAEQYF
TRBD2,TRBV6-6,CASSYRRREDGELFF
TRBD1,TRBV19,CASQSMWTGGLYTGELFF
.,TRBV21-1,CASTPGQANEKLFF
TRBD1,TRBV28,CASSFRDRDHEQYF
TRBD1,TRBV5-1,CASSLSGWDSAQDTQYF
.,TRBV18,CASSPLPPGSNEQYF
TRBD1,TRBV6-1,CASSEGTGDAYEQYF
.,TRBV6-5,CASSYGGASEAFF
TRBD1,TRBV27,CASSPGQGLSRPSNQPQHF
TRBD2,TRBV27,CASSLAGEGYEQYF
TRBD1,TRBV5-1,CASSSGQGGTDTQYF
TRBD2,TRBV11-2,CASKPPGGWTDTQYF
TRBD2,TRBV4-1,CASSQETSGEYEQYF